This TCR beta chain comes out of a study of human T cells and chemical hapten exposure. Unique molecular identifiers were attached to individual cDNA molecules during library preparation. MiXCR was run by TCRdb on the RACE reads, yielding one entry per CDR3 protein. The sample includes some 50,000 distinct CDR3 sequences, 3.5% to 4.5% of them seen just once. Stated time point: healthy volunteer bleed at 2 weeks. Extraction yielded total RNA from whole blood (unfractionated). This clonotype came up many times. Trimming cost V 2 bases and J 2 bases; bases outside gene matches: 6. This CDR3 comprises 16 residues.

The genes are TRBV12-3 or TRBV12-4 and TRBJ2-3; TRBD2 matches at 8 bases. The receptor's source is a female donor in good health. Some clones in this sample may be carry-over from other donors' samples. The sample taken for sequencing was whole blood. The CDR3 protein is CASSLRLSGATDTQYF. The CDR3 DNA reads as TGTGCCAGCAGTTTACGACTTAGCGGGGCCACAGATACGCAGTATTTT.